This is a list of T cell receptor beta chains from one sample in a study of CD8+ T cells in alopecia areata. Some clones are missing from TCRdb's copy, which holds only in-frame ones; the method was immunoSEQ multiplex PCR. The data hold some 110,000 clones, with 35% to 45% observed a single time. The sample was CD4+ T cells sorted from blood. The origin of the receptors is a human donor with alopecia areata. The CDR3 runs from the conserved cysteine through the conserved F or W. The order of the fields is CDR3 protein, CDR3 DNA, clone size, D gene, V gene, J gene. A D gene is named only where the DNA matches it firmly. Clone size is not always given. Where it is, it says once, few, many or a class for expanded clones.

cdr3_aa: CASSSGTAQETQYF
cdr3_nt: TGCGCCAGCAGCTCCGGGACAGCCCAAGAGACCCAGTACTTC
clone_size: -
d_call: TRBD1
v_call: TRBV5-1
j_call: TRBJ2-5

cdr3_aa: CASSFYRAETQYF
cdr3_nt: TGTGCCAGCAGCTTTTACAGGGCAGAGACCCAGTACTTC
clone_size: few
d_call: -
v_call: TRBV7-8
j_call: TRBJ2-5

cdr3_aa: CSVPRRGLPSGGYNEQFF
cdr3_nt: TGCAGCGTTCCCCGCCGCGGCCTCCCTAGCGGGGGGTACAATGAGCAGTTCTTC
clone_size: few
d_call: TRBD2
v_call: TRBV29-1
j_call: TRBJ2-1

cdr3_aa: CAWSTTGQGYTF
cdr3_nt: TGTGCCTGGAGTACGACGGGGCAGGGCTACACCTTC
clone_size: -
d_call: -
v_call: TRBV30
j_call: TRBJ1-2

cdr3_aa: CASSQDPGVKTYEQYF
cdr3_nt: TGCGCCAGCAGCCAAGATCCGGGGGTTAAGACCTACGAGCAGTACTTC
clone_size: -
d_call: -
v_call: TRBV4-1
j_call: TRBJ2-7

cdr3_aa: CASSLWTSGRETQYF
cdr3_nt: TGTGCCAGCAGCCTTTGGACTAGCGGGCGAGAGACCCAGTACTTC
clone_size: -
d_call: TRBD2
v_call: TRBV7-2
j_call: TRBJ2-5

cdr3_aa: CASRELYRGLGGELFF
cdr3_nt: TGTGCCAGCAGGGAACTGTACAGGGGGCTGGGCGGGGAGCTGTTTTTT
clone_size: -
d_call: TRBD1
v_call: TRBV6-1
j_call: TRBJ2-2

cdr3_aa: CASSHGGPSNEQFF
cdr3_nt: TGCGCCAGCAGCCACGGAGGGCCGAGCAATGAGCAGTTCTTC
clone_size: -
d_call: -
v_call: TRBV4-3
j_call: TRBJ2-1

cdr3_aa: CASSPVSTGGLKTQYF
cdr3_nt: TGTGCCAGCAGCCCAGTTTCGACAGGGGGCCTGAAGACCCAGTACTTC
clone_size: few
d_call: TRBD1
v_call: TRBV7-2
j_call: TRBJ2-5

cdr3_aa: CASSSPASTDTQYF
cdr3_nt: TGTGCCAGCAGTTCGCCGGCTAGCACAGATACGCAGTATTTT
clone_size: few
d_call: -
v_call: TRBV28
j_call: TRBJ2-3

cdr3_aa: CASSEGRQTYEQYF
cdr3_nt: TGTGCCAGCTCCGAGGGGAGGCAGACCTACGAGCAGTACTTC
clone_size: few
d_call: -
v_call: TRBV18
j_call: TRBJ2-7

cdr3_aa: CASSLEGSRGEQYF
cdr3_nt: TGTGCCAGCAGCTTGGAGGGGTCCCGTGGCGAGCAGTACTTC
clone_size: -
d_call: -
v_call: TRBV7-9
j_call: TRBJ2-7

cdr3_aa: CSVGGAPQETQYF
cdr3_nt: TGCAGCGTTGGCGGGGCCCCTCAAGAGACCCAGTACTTC
clone_size: few
d_call: -
v_call: TRBV29-1
j_call: TRBJ2-5

cdr3_aa: CASSKENAKNIQYF
cdr3_nt: TGTGCCAGCAGTAAGGAGAACGCCAAAAACATTCAGTACTTC
clone_size: -
d_call: -
v_call: TRBV2
j_call: TRBJ2-4

cdr3_aa: CASSDPLHSVRLPELFF
cdr3_nt: TGTGCCAGCAGCGACCCCCTACACAGTGTAAGGCTTCCAGAGCTGTTTTTT
clone_size: -
d_call: -
v_call: TRBV6-9
j_call: TRBJ2-2

cdr3_aa: CATRPSNTGELFF
cdr3_nt: TGTGCCACTCGACCATCGAACACCGGGGAGCTGTTTTTT
clone_size: few
d_call: -
v_call: TRBV28
j_call: TRBJ2-2

cdr3_aa: CASSSPPGGYYNEQFF
cdr3_nt: TGTGCCAGCAGCTCACCCCCTGGGGGGTACTACAATGAGCAGTTCTTC
clone_size: once
d_call: -
v_call: TRBV9
j_call: TRBJ2-1

cdr3_aa: CSVVTRQGLHEQYF
cdr3_nt: TGCAGCGTGGTAACACGACAGGGATTACACGAGCAGTACTTC
clone_size: -
d_call: TRBD1
v_call: TRBV29-1
j_call: TRBJ2-7

cdr3_aa: CASSSAPQETQYF
cdr3_nt: TGTGCCAGCAGCTCAGCTCCTCAAGAGACCCAGTACTTC
clone_size: few
d_call: -
v_call: TRBV7-2
j_call: TRBJ2-5

cdr3_aa: CAIGRSSTGQVAFF
cdr3_nt: TGTGCCATCGGAAGGAGTAGTACGGGACAGGTGGCTTTCTTT
clone_size: -
d_call: TRBD1
v_call: TRBV6-1
j_call: TRBJ1-1

cdr3_aa: CASSPSGRRSSYNEQFF
cdr3_nt: TGTGCCAGCAGTCCCTCGGGGAGGCGCAGCTCCTACAATGAGCAGTTCTTC
clone_size: -
d_call: -
v_call: TRBV27
j_call: TRBJ2-1

cdr3_aa: CSVEEGKRSTDTQYF
cdr3_nt: TGCAGCGTTGAAGAGGGGAAGAGAAGCACAGATACGCAGTATTTT
clone_size: -
d_call: -
v_call: TRBV29-1
j_call: TRBJ2-3

cdr3_aa: CSVRAGNPKDTQYF
cdr3_nt: TGCAGCGTGAGGGCGGGAAACCCAAAGGATACGCAGTATTTT
clone_size: few
d_call: -
v_call: TRBV29-1
j_call: TRBJ2-3

cdr3_aa: CAWEPSGANVLTF
cdr3_nt: TGTGCCTGGGAGCCTTCTGGGGCCAACGTCCTGACTTTC
clone_size: -
d_call: -
v_call: TRBV30
j_call: TRBJ2-6

cdr3_aa: CASSQLSTGGVSNEQFF
cdr3_nt: TGTGCCAGCAGCCAACTTTCGACCGGGGGCGTCTCCAATGAGCAGTTCTTC
clone_size: -
d_call: -
v_call: TRBV4-2
j_call: TRBJ2-1

cdr3_aa: CSVDGTGGGTDTQYF
cdr3_nt: TGCAGCGTTGATGGGACAGGGGGCGGCACAGATACGCAGTATTTT
clone_size: few
d_call: TRBD1
v_call: TRBV29-1
j_call: TRBJ2-3

cdr3_aa: CASSLRLAVGELFF
cdr3_nt: TGCGCCAGCAGCTTGCGCCTAGCGGTCGGGGAGCTGTTTTTT
clone_size: -
d_call: TRBD2
v_call: TRBV5-1
j_call: TRBJ2-2

cdr3_aa: CAGDVGTQYF
cdr3_nt: TGTGCCGGGGATGTGGGGACCCAGTACTTC
clone_size: -
d_call: -
v_call: TRBV30
j_call: TRBJ2-5

cdr3_aa: CASSPTGAGANVLTF
cdr3_nt: TGTGCCAGCAGCCCGACAGGGGCTGGGGCCAACGTCCTGACTTTC
clone_size: -
d_call: TRBD1
v_call: TRBV5-4
j_call: TRBJ2-6

cdr3_aa: CSVDWTGGGTEAFF
cdr3_nt: TGCAGCGTAGACTGGACAGGGGGCGGCACTGAAGCTTTCTTT
clone_size: few
d_call: TRBD1
v_call: TRBV29-1
j_call: TRBJ1-1

cdr3_aa: CSVALAGTLDTQYF
cdr3_nt: TGCAGCGTTGCACTAGCGGGGACCCTGGATACGCAGTATTTT
clone_size: few
d_call: TRBD2
v_call: TRBV29-1
j_call: TRBJ2-3

cdr3_aa: CSVDSHRGEQYF
cdr3_nt: TGCAGCGTTGACAGCCATCGGGGGGAGCAGTACTTC
clone_size: few
d_call: -
v_call: TRBV29-1
j_call: TRBJ2-7

cdr3_aa: CAWSVQDGNYGYTF
cdr3_nt: TGTGCCTGGAGTGTACAGGACGGAAACTATGGCTACACCTTC
clone_size: -
d_call: -
v_call: TRBV30
j_call: TRBJ1-2

cdr3_aa: CASSMVGHSYEQYF
cdr3_nt: TGTGCCAGTAGTATGGTGGGACATTCCTACGAGCAGTACTTC
clone_size: -
d_call: -
v_call: TRBV19
j_call: TRBJ2-7

cdr3_aa: CASSLDRRSTDTQYF
cdr3_nt: TGTGCCAGCAGCTTGGACAGGCGAAGCACAGATACGCAGTATTTT
clone_size: -
d_call: -
v_call: TRBV5-4
j_call: TRBJ2-3

cdr3_aa: CASTILGSASGTEAFF
cdr3_nt: TGCGCCAGCACAATTCTGGGGTCCGCAAGCGGGACTGAAGCTTTCTTT
clone_size: -
d_call: -
v_call: TRBV5-1
j_call: TRBJ1-1

cdr3_aa: CSVLSGTDTSAEAFF
cdr3_nt: TGCAGCGTTCTTTCCGGGACAGACACGTCGGCTGAAGCTTTCTTT
clone_size: -
d_call: TRBD1
v_call: TRBV29-1
j_call: TRBJ1-1

cdr3_aa: CASSSRGREPYEQYF
cdr3_nt: TGTGCCAGCAGCTCTCGCGGGCGGGAGCCCTACGAGCAGTACTTC
clone_size: few
d_call: TRBD2
v_call: TRBV7-9
j_call: TRBJ2-7

cdr3_aa: CSGTGGGETQYF
cdr3_nt: TGCAGCGGCACAGGGGGCGGGGAGACCCAGTACTTC
clone_size: -
d_call: TRBD1
v_call: TRBV29-1
j_call: TRBJ2-5

cdr3_aa: CASSALGETQYF
cdr3_nt: TGTGCCAGCAGCGCGTTAGGGGAGACCCAGTACTTC
clone_size: -
d_call: -
v_call: TRBV7-9
j_call: TRBJ2-5

cdr3_aa: CASRRGLADTGELFF
cdr3_nt: TGTGCCAGCAGAAGAGGACTAGCGGACACCGGGGAGCTGTTTTTT
clone_size: -
d_call: TRBD2
v_call: TRBV6-1
j_call: TRBJ2-2

cdr3_aa: CASSLDWGKDTQYF
cdr3_nt: TGTGCCAGCAGCTTAGATTGGGGGAAAGATACGCAGTATTTT
clone_size: -
d_call: -
v_call: TRBV7-9
j_call: TRBJ2-3

cdr3_aa: CASSNGQALYGYTF
cdr3_nt: TGTGCCAGCAGTAACGGACAGGCCCTTTATGGCTACACCTTC
clone_size: -
d_call: TRBD1
v_call: TRBV27
j_call: TRBJ1-2

cdr3_aa: CASSYSRTGSYEQYF
cdr3_nt: TGTGCCAGCAGTTATTCCCGGACGGGCTCCTACGAGCAGTACTTC
clone_size: -
d_call: -
v_call: TRBV28
j_call: TRBJ2-7

cdr3_aa: CASSQNAGNTGELFF
cdr3_nt: TGCGCCAGCAGCCAAAACGCGGGAAACACCGGGGAGCTGTTTTTT
clone_size: -
d_call: -
v_call: TRBV4-1
j_call: TRBJ2-2

cdr3_aa: CASSLEGTSNQPQHF
cdr3_nt: TGTGCCAGCAGCTTAGAAGGCACTAGCAATCAGCCCCAGCATTTT
clone_size: many
d_call: -
v_call: TRBV7-2
j_call: TRBJ1-5

cdr3_aa: CASSQVSGTGHNYGYTF
cdr3_nt: TGTGCCAGCAGCCAAGTCTCCGGGACAGGTCATAACTATGGCTACACCTTC
clone_size: -
d_call: TRBD1
v_call: TRBV4-2
j_call: TRBJ1-2

cdr3_aa: CASSYRARGEGETQYF
cdr3_nt: TGTGCCAGCAGTTACCGTGCGCGGGGCGAGGGAGAGACCCAGTACTTC
clone_size: -
d_call: -
v_call: TRBV6-5
j_call: TRBJ2-5

cdr3_aa: CASSPGTGSAYNEQFF
cdr3_nt: TGCGCCAGCAGCCCCGGGACAGGGAGCGCCTACAATGAGCAGTTCTTC
clone_size: -
d_call: TRBD1
v_call: TRBV5-1
j_call: TRBJ2-1

cdr3_aa: CSAGQGYTIYF
cdr3_nt: TGCAGCGCTGGACAGGGCTACACCATATATTTT
clone_size: -
d_call: TRBD1
v_call: TRBV29-1
j_call: TRBJ1-3

cdr3_aa: CASSPLLADTYEQYF
cdr3_nt: TGTGCCAGCAGCCCCCTGTTGGCGGATACCTACGAGCAGTACTTC
clone_size: -
d_call: -
v_call: TRBV7-9
j_call: TRBJ2-7

cdr3_aa: CASAREPYGYTF
cdr3_nt: TGCGCCAGCGCACGGGAACCCTATGGCTACACCTTC
clone_size: -
d_call: -
v_call: TRBV23-1
j_call: TRBJ1-2

cdr3_aa: CAIRAGQGSQPQHF
cdr3_nt: TGTGCCATCAGGGCGGGACAGGGGAGTCAGCCCCAGCATTTT
clone_size: -
d_call: TRBD1
v_call: TRBV10-3
j_call: TRBJ1-5

cdr3_aa: CSVDLAASTQYF
cdr3_nt: TGCAGCGTTGATCTGGCGGCATCGACCCAGTACTTC
clone_size: few
d_call: -
v_call: TRBV29-1
j_call: TRBJ2-5

cdr3_aa: CSVPLAGALTYEQYF
cdr3_nt: TGCAGCGTTCCCCTAGCGGGGGCCCTAACCTACGAGCAGTACTTC
clone_size: -
d_call: TRBD2
v_call: TRBV29-1
j_call: TRBJ2-7

cdr3_aa: CASTSKLAGIQETQYF
cdr3_nt: TGCGCCAGCACCTCTAAACTAGCGGGGATCCAAGAGACCCAGTACTTC
clone_size: -
d_call: TRBD2
v_call: TRBV5-1
j_call: TRBJ2-5

cdr3_aa: CASSLAPTDTQYF
cdr3_nt: TGTGCCAGCAGCTTGGCGCCAACAGATACGCAGTATTTT
clone_size: -
d_call: -
v_call: TRBV5-4
j_call: TRBJ2-3